This T cell receptor (beta chain) was found in a study of early T cells in non-severe SARS-CoV-2 infection. Background on the study: Sequencing of bulk RNA from unsorted whole blood was done, without chain pairing.

Researchers tagged individual cDNA molecules with unique molecular identifiers. From the 5' RACE reads, TCRdb called clonotypes with MiXCR, one entry per CDR3 protein. The data hold 87,000 or so distinct CDR3 sequences, with more than 9% observed a single time. The table lists this clonotype with a few counts. Germline-derived CDR1 and CDR2 are SEHNR and FQNEAQ (reference sequence). V was cut by 5 bases and J by 2 bases, with 12 bases left in between. The CDR3 spans 14 residues. The chain employs TRBV7-9 and TRBJ1-2; D remains unclear. The receptor was derived from an adult who was a healthcare worker with PCR-confirmed SARS-CoV-2 infection or an uninfected control (not recorded which). Sample: whole blood. CDR3 residues: CASSRDYGNYGYTF. In nucleotides, the CDR3 is TGTGCCAGCAGCCGAGACTACGGAAACTATGGCTACACCTTC.